What follows describes a single T cell receptor beta chain. Germline trimming cut 3 bases from V and 4 bases from J; bases unmatched to any gene: 15. CDR1 and CDR2 from the germline V gene are DFQATT and SNEGSKA (reference sequence). The CDR3 is 16 residues long. These data are taken from a study of blood T cell repertoires in COVID-19. Turning to the study itself: The United States, Italy and Spain supplied acute and convalescent COVID-19 samples.

In the study's own analysis: Amplification of reference gene primers provided the estimated nucleated cell counts. TCRdb keeps only in-frame clones here, not all; method: immunoSEQ multiplex PCR. The V and J calls and clone size come from that table; D and trimming were worked out from the DNA. Here the sample spans some 120,000 clones, roughly four fifths being singletons. This chain connects TRBV20-1 to TRBJ2-7, with 7 bases identical to TRBD2. Sequences were obtained from peripheral blood. This TCR came from a human donor in a cohort sampled during active COVID-19. CDR3 amino acids: CSASTVAGGSEYEQYF. CDR3 nucleotides: TGCAGTGCTAGTACGGTAGCGGGTGGGTCGGAATACGAGCAGTACTTC.